This TCR beta chain was sequenced for a study of response to subunit inactivated influenza vaccine. With V trimmed by 3 bases and J by 5 bases, 9 bases remained unmatched. The CDR3 is 16 amino acids. TCRdb redid the calling of the RT-PCR reads with MiXCR, one entry per CDR3 protein. Seen here are about 610,000 distinct CDR3 sequences, approximately 14% observed once, and the top ten hold roughly 10%. This clonotype turned up a few times. What it binds is unknown. Study-wide results and caveats: The authors suggested that few new T cells are recruited per seasonal influenza vaccination.

The V call is TRBV12-3 or TRBV12-4, the J call TRBJ2-3; 9 bases are shared with TRBD2. The origin of this receptor is a man between 50 and 59 years old who received an inactivated influenza vaccine. Source: PBMCs from blood, taken 12 days after vaccination. CDR3 region: CASSLGVAGERDTQYF. The CDR3 region has the DNA TGTGCCAGCAGTTTGGGGGTAGCGGGGGAGCGAGATACGCAGTATTTT.